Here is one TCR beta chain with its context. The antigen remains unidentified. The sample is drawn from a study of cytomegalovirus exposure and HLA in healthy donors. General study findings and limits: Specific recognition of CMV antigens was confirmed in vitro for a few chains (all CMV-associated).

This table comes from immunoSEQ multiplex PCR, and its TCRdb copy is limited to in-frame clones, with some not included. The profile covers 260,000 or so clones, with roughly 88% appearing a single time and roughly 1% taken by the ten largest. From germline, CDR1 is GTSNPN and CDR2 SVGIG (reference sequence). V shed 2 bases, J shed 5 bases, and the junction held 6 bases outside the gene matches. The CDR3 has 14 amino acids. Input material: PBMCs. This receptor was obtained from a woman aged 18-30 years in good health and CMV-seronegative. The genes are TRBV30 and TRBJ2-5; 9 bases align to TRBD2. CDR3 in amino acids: CAWSYSGSGETQYF. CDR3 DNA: TGTGCCTGGAGTTATAGCGGGAGCGGGGAGACCCAGTACTTC.